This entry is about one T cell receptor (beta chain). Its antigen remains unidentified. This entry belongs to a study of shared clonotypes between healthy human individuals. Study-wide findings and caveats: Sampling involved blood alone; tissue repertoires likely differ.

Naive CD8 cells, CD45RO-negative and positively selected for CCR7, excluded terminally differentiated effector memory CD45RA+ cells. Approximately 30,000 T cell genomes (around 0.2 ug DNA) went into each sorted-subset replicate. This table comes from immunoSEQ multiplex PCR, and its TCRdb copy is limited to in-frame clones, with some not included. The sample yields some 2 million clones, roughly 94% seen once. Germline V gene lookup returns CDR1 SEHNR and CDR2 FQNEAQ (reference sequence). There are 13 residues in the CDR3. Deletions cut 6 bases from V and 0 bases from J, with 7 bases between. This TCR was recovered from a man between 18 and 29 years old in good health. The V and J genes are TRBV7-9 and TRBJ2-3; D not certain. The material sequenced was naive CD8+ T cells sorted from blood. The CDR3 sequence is CASRPTSTDTQYF. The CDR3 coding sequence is TGTGCCAGCAGGCCAACCAGCACAGATACGCAGTATTTT.